The sequence of this TCR beta chain was determined in a study of blood T cell repertoires in COVID-19. About the study: Researchers got acute and convalescent COVID-19 samples from the United States, Italy and Spain. PBMCs, B-cell-depleted T cells, or T cells provided the cDNA or gDNA that made up the material.

The V gene's germline CDR1 is SGHRS and CDR2 YFSETQ. There are 16 residues in the CDR3. V trimming: 0 bases; J trimming: 0 bases; junction bases outside the gene matches: 3. As originally analysed: Amplifying reference gene primers gave estimates of nucleated cell counts. Repertoires were generated with immunoSEQ multiplex PCR, while TCRdb's copy carries only in-frame clones and drops some. V, J and clone size were drawn from that table, and D and trimming were deduced from the DNA. The repertoire has around 140,000 clones, 65% to 90% of them found once; the top ten carry roughly 9.1%. The chain has TRBV5-1 and TRBJ2-1; 7 positions agree with TRBD2. Sequencing was carried out using peripheral blood. The source is a woman aged 55-70 years with active or convalescent COVID-19. The CDR3 spells CASSLDGGSSYNEQFF. CDR3 nucleotide sequence: TGCGCCAGCAGCTTGGACGGGGGGAGCTCCTACAATGAGCAGTTCTTC.